The entry that follows covers one T cell receptor (beta chain) sequence. These data come from a study of control samples from healthy donors and cancer patients. Clones were sequenced by immunoSEQ multiplex PCR, and TCRdb holds only the in-frame ones, with some missing. The sample yields over 70,000 clones, about 89% seen once. Per the germline V gene, CDR1 is SGHAT and CDR2 is FQNNGV. The V end lost 2 bases, the J end lost 2 bases, and 10 bases lay between the germline ends. The CDR3 has 14 residues. This chain uses TRBV11-2 with TRBJ2-7; D is possibly TRBD2 (7 bases). Sequenced sample: PBMCs. This TCR was sampled from a woman aged 45-65 years with colorectal cancer. In DNA, the CDR3 is TGTGCCAGCAGCTTAAGGGGGGGCCCCTACGAGCAGTACGTC. Residues: CASSLRGGPYEQYV.